This passage covers 24 T cell receptor beta chains from one sample sequenced in a study of control samples from healthy donors and cancer patients. TCRdb's table, derived via immunoSEQ multiplex PCR, lists solely in-frame clones and lacks some. Of 150,000 or so clones listed, roughly 93% are singletons. Material: blood. The receptors stem from a man aged 18 to 29 in good health.

The gene calls are TRBV25-1 and TRBJ1-2; the D is unclear. This CDR3 has 15 residues. Germline lookup yields CDR1 MGHDK and CDR2 SYGVNS. The ends were cut back, 5 bases at V and 2 bases at J, with 15 bases in the middle. The CDR3 nucleotides read TGTGCCAGCAGTCCTAGGACTGATTTAAACTATGGCTACACCTTC. This encodes CASSPRTDLNYGYTF.

The chain uses TRBV11-3 and TRBJ2-1; D gene ambiguous. V lost 3 bases to trimming and J lost 0 bases, with 9 bases between them. CDR3 size: 15 residues. Germline CDR1 SGHNT, CDR2 YENEEA. As DNA, the CDR3 is TGTGCCAGCAGCTTCGGCGAAAGCTCCTACAATGAGCAGTTCTTC. This gives the protein CASSFGESSYNEQFF. Full variable domain (rest looked up from reference TRBV11-3 and TRBJ2-1): EAGVVQSPRYKIIEKKQPVAFWCNPISGHNTLYWYLQNLGQGPELLIRYENEEAVDDSQLPKDRFSAERLKGVDSTLKIQPAELGDSAVYLCASSFGESSYNEQFFGPGTRLTVL.

V gene TRBV6-5 combines with J gene TRBJ1-2; a weak D match, TRBD1 (6 bases). V shed 0 bases and J shed 8 bases, with 13 bases lying between them. This CDR3 has 14 amino acids. Per the germline V gene, CDR1 is MNHEY and CDR2 is SVGAGI. CDR3 in DNA: TGTGCCAGCAGTTACTCGGGGGGGCTTGGAGGCTACACCTTC. Amino acids: CASSYSGGLGGYTF.

CDR3 sequence: CTSSQGATGSYGYTF. For the CDR3, the DNA is TGCACCAGCAGCCAAGGGGCCACGGGGTCGTATGGCTACACCTTC. The chain employs TRBV1 and TRBJ1-2. TRBV1 represents a pseudogene. This CDR3 spans 15 amino acids.

This clone showed up just once. The J gene is TRBJ2-7, the V gene TRBV5-8; D is undetermined. Germline V gene lookup returns CDR1 SGHTS and CDR2 YDEGEE. The CDR3 has 15 residues. With 2 bases removed from V and 3 bases from J, the gap between germline ends came to 15 bases. The CDR3 DNA sequence: TGTGCCAGCAGCTTTTGGTCTGGGAATCGCTACGAGCAGTACTTC. Protein product: CASSFWSGNRYEQYF.

V and J are TRBV19 and TRBJ2-7, with TRBD1 as a possible D gene (6 bases). The CDR3 length is 13 residues. The V and J ends lost 8 bases and 1 base respectively, with 12 bases between them. Germline loops: CDR1 LNHDA, CDR2 SQIVND (reference sequence). CDR3 loop: CASSGQFSYEQYF. The CDR3 coding sequence is TGTGCCAGTTCTGGACAGTTTTCCTACGAGCAGTACTTC.

The genes are TRBV27 and TRBJ1-5, with D hard to call. The CDR3 is 13 residues long. Germline CDR1 reads MNHEY; CDR2 reads SMNVEV (reference sequence). Trimming stripped 1 base from V and 5 bases from J, with 6 bases between. The CDR3 sequence: CASSLFSDQPQHF. CDR3 sequence (DNA): TGTGCCAGCAGTTTATTTTCTGATCAGCCCCAGCATTTT.

The chain carries TRBV7-6 and TRBJ1-6, with D tentatively TRBD1 (5 bases). V was cut by 0 bases and J by 6 bases, with 9 bases left in between. Germline lookup yields CDR1 SGHVS and CDR2 FNYEAQ. The CDR3 sequence is 15 residues long. The CDR3 reads CASSLAGLPNSPLHF. The CDR3 nucleotides are TGTGCCAGCAGCTTAGCGGGGCTCCCTAATTCACCCCTCCACTTT.

This clone was seen a few times. Written as DNA, the CDR3 is TGTGCCAGCAGAGGGTTAGGGGAACTCGGCGAGCAGTACTTC. Its protein product is CASRGLGELGEQYF. The rearrangement joins TRBV25-1 to TRBJ2-7; TRBD1 might be the D (5 bases). Trimming shortened V by 6 bases and J by 6 bases, and 18 bases separated the two germline ends. CDR1 is MGHDK, CDR2 SYGVNS, per germline. This CDR3 has 14 residues.

This clone was seen more than once but under ten times. The chain recombines TRBV27 with TRBJ2-7, with D possibly being TRBD2 (5 bases). The V gene's germline CDR1 is MNHEY and CDR2 SMNVEV (reference sequence). This CDR3 contains 14 residues. V was cut by 8 bases and J by 0 bases, with 14 bases left in between. As DNA, the CDR3 is TGTGCCAGCCGAAGAGGGCCAGCCTCCTACGAGCAGTACTTC. Its translation: CASRRGPASYEQYF.

J is TRBJ2-7 and V is TRBV13; 9 nucleotides agree with TRBD2. After removal of 5 bases from V and 5 bases from J, the junction contained 10 bases not matched to a gene. CDR1 is PRHDT and CDR2 is FYEKMQ in the germline V gene (reference sequence). The CDR3 sequence is 15 residues long. CDR3 residues: CASSQQGGGGDEQYF. The CDR3 nucleotides are TGTGCCAGCAGCCAACAGGGTGGCGGGGGGGACGAGCAGTACTTC.

The chain employs TRBV19 and TRBJ2-7; 9 positions match TRBD1. After removal of 5 bases from V and 3 bases from J, the junction contained 8 bases not matched to a gene. The CDR3 is 15 amino acids. Germline V gives CDR1 LNHDA, CDR2 SQIVND (reference sequence). Here the CDR3 reads CASSAPGQGLYEQYF. The CDR3 coding sequence is TGTGCCAGTAGTGCACCGGGACAGGGTCTCTACGAGCAGTACTTC.

V is TRBV18 and J is TRBJ2-5, with D perhaps TRBD1 (5 bases). The germline gives CDR1 KGHSH, CDR2 LQKENI. The germline V and J ends were trimmed by 2 bases and 1 base, with 14 bases remaining between them. The CDR3 runs to 16 residues. CDR3 sequence: CASSPILGQPQETQYF. CDR3 sequence (DNA): TGTGCCAGCTCACCAATTCTTGGACAACCCCAAGAGACCCAGTACTTC. The entire variable domain, with the rest obtained from reference TRBV18 and TRBJ2-5, is as follows: NAGVMQNPRHLVRRRGQEARLRCSPMKGHSHVYWYRQLPEEGLKFMVYLQKENIIDESGMPKERFSAEFPKEGPSILRIQQVVRGDSAAYFCASSPILGQPQETQYFGPGTRLLVL.

The chain uses TRBV6-5 and TRBJ2-5; 10 nucleotides align to TRBD2. Germline CDR1 is MNHEY and CDR2 is SVGAGI. Losses at the gene ends were 6 bases for V and 5 bases for J; bases not matched to a gene: 9. The CDR3 contains 15 residues. CDR3 sequence (DNA): TGTGCCAGCAGCCAAAGCGGGGGGGCCGGGGAGACCCAGTACTTC. This gives the protein CASSQSGGAGETQYF.

The V and J genes are TRBV7-2 and TRBJ2-7; D possibly corresponds to TRBD1 (5 bases). The germline CDR1 and CDR2 sequences are SGHTA and FQGNSA. The CDR3 has 16 residues. V lost 3 bases to trimming and J lost 3 bases, with 18 bases between them. The CDR3 loop is CASSFDAGLHFYEQYF. As DNA, the CDR3 is TGTGCCAGCAGCTTTGATGCAGGGTTACATTTCTACGAGCAGTACTTC.

V usage is TRBV15 and J usage is TRBJ1-2; TRBD1 is a possible D gene (5 bases). V was pared by 1 base and J by 7 bases, with 10 bases between. There are 13 residues in the CDR3. The germline gives CDR1 LNHNV, CDR2 YYDKDF (reference sequence). The DNA of the CDR3 is TGTGCCACCAGCAGAGGGGGCGCGGGTGGCTACACCTTC. The encoded protein is CATSRGGAGGYTF.

V and J are TRBV30 and TRBJ1-1; tentative D call: TRBD1 (6 bases). Trimming pared 4 bases from V and 3 bases from J, leaving 15 bases between. This CDR3 has 14 residues. CDR1 is GTSNPN and CDR2 is SVGIG in the germline V gene (reference sequence). The CDR3 sequence is CAWNSRGWHTEAFF. CDR3 nucleotides: TGTGCCTGGAACTCGAGGGGGTGGCACACTGAAGCTTTCTTT.

The genes are TRBV7-9 and TRBJ2-4; no reliable D call. Trimming stripped 0 bases from V and 2 bases from J, with 11 bases between. Germline V CDR1 and CDR2: SEHNR, FQNEAQ (reference sequence). The CDR3 covers 16 residues. This CDR3 is CASSLAGWRTKNIQYF. In DNA, the CDR3 is TGTGCCAGCAGCTTAGCAGGGTGGAGAACCAAAAACATTCAGTACTTC.

The rearrangement joins TRBV7-8 to TRBJ2-7; 9 positions agree with TRBD1. This CDR3 has 14 residues. J was trimmed by 5 bases and V by 5 bases; bases with no gene match: 7. The V gene's germline CDR1 is SGHVS and CDR2 FQNEAQ. In nucleotides, the CDR3 is TGTGCCAGCAGCGGGGACAGGGAAAAACACGAGCAGTACTTC. Its translation is CASSGDREKHEQYF. The complete variable domain, with remaining parts taken from reference TRBV7-8 and TRBJ2-7, reads GAGVSQSPRYKVAKRGQDVALRCDPISGHVSLFWYQQALGQGPEFLTYFQNEAQLDKSGLPSDRFFAERPEGSVSTLKIQRTQQEDSAVYLCASSGDREKHEQYFGPGTRLTVT.

The V and J genes are TRBV9 and TRBJ1-3; TRBD1 is a possible D gene (5 bases). V shed 0 bases and J shed 2 bases, with 12 bases lying between them. The CDR3 covers 16 residues. The germline V gene has CDR1 SGDLS and CDR2 YYNGEE. The CDR3 here is CASSVVPVGAGNTIYF. DNA for the CDR3: TGTGCCAGCAGCGTAGTGCCTGTGGGGGCTGGAAACACCATATATTTT.

This rearrangement joins TRBV27 to TRBJ2-3; D is tentatively TRBD1 or TRBD2 (5 bases each). The CDR3 loop spans 13 amino acids. Trimming took off 3 bases at V and 9 bases at J, with 13 bases between the two ends. Germline-derived CDR1 and CDR2 are MNHEY and SMNVEV (reference sequence). The CDR3 DNA reads as TGTGCCAGCAGTTTCGAGGGGAGAGGGACGCAGTATTTT. This gives the protein CASSFEGRGTQYF.

The rearrangement links TRBV11-3 to TRBJ1-1; the D is unclear. V gave up 0 bases and J gave up 5 bases, with 10 bases separating them. The germline V gene has CDR1 SGHNT and CDR2 YENEEA. This CDR3 is 14 amino acids long. CDR3 nucleotides: TGTGCCAGCAGCTTAGATAGGTTTGGTACTGAAGCTTTCTTT. Protein product: CASSLDRFGTEAFF.

The V and J genes are TRBV4-1 and TRBJ2-2, with D unclear. Trimming pared 2 bases from V and 0 bases from J, leaving 4 bases between. Germline CDR1 and CDR2: MGHRA and YSYEKL. This CDR3 is built from 14 residues. CDR3 loop: CASSQQANTGELFF. In DNA, the CDR3 is TGCGCCAGCAGCCAACAGGCGAACACCGGGGAGCTGTTTTTT.

In nucleotides, the CDR3 is TGCGCCAGCAGCGCCGTGGACACTGAAGCTTTCTTT. Translation: CASSAVDTEAFF. This chain joins TRBV5-1 and TRBJ1-1; D is unclear. The V gene's germline CDR1 is SGHRS and CDR2 YFSETQ. The CDR3 loop spans 12 amino acids. V lost 4 bases and J 3 bases, leaving 7 bases between the germline ends. Supplemented by reference TRBV5-1 and TRBJ1-1, the full variable domain reads KAGVTQTPRYLIKTRGQQVTLSCSPISGHRSVSWYQQTPGQGLQFLFEYFSETQRNKGNFPGRFSGRQFSNSRSEMNVSTLELGDSALYLCASSAVDTEAFFGQGTRLTVV.